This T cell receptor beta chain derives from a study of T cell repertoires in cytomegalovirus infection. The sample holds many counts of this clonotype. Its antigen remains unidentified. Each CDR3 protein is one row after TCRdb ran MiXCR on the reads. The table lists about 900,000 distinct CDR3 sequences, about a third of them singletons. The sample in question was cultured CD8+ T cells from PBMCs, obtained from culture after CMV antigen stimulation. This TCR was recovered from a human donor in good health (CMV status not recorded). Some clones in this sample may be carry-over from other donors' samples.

In nucleotides, the CDR3 is TGTGCCAGCAGTCGACCAACCCAGACTAGCGGGGCGGGTGAGACCCAGTACTTC. As protein: CASSRPTQTSGAGETQYF. The chain combines TRBV12-3 or TRBV12-4 with TRBJ2-5, with TRBD2 matching over 11 bases. V trimming: 5 bases; J trimming: 5 bases; junction bases outside the gene matches: 16. The CDR3 has 18 residues.